This TCR beta chain was sequenced for a study of CD8 T cells in ankylosing spondylitis. This clonotype was observed at least ten times. Its antigen remains unknown. The CDR3 spans 15 residues. Germline trimming cut 2 bases from V and 5 bases from J; bases unmatched to any gene: 3. Germline V gene data show CDR1 as MDHEN and CDR2 as SYDVKM. General study points: Made up of about eight highly homologous variants, a TCR beta motif appeared characteristic of ankylosing spondylitis blood.

MiXCR, run by TCRdb on the 5' RACE reads, gives a single entry per CDR3 protein. Among roughly 90,000 distinct CDR3 sequences listed, roughly 9% were seen once. This clonotype originated in a male donor with ankylosing spondylitis. The J gene is TRBJ2-1, the V gene TRBV28; 10 bases agree with TRBD2. The source material was blood, either unsorted or a sorted T cell fraction (not recorded which). CDR3 sequence: CASSLIAGGNNEQFF. The DNA of the CDR3 is TGTGCCAGCAGTTTAATAGCGGGAGGTAACAATGAGCAGTTCTTC.